Each of the 10 T cell receptor beta chains below was sequenced from the same sample in a study of beta chain features in type 1 diabetes. Of the isolated RNA, all was reverse transcribed, and so the sequenced material was expressed TCRB transcripts. Using immunoSEQ multiplex PCR, the repertoire was profiled, and TCRdb retains in-frame clones only, with some absent. The sample has 680,000 or so clones; 15% to 19% are singletons. Sequenced input: naive CD4+ T cells from blood. The receptors stem from a young man in good health.

This rearrangement joins TRBV18 to TRBJ1-2, with TRBD1 matching over 7 bases. Germline CDR1 reads KGHSH; CDR2 reads LQKENI. V lost 5 bases and J lost 3; bases outside the gene matches: 3. The CDR3 totals 13 residues. CDR3 sequence: CASSAGQDYGYTF. The CDR3 DNA reads TGTGCCAGCTCAGCAGGACAGGACTATGGCTACACCTTC.

The chain couples TRBV7-9 to TRBJ2-5, with 11 bases matching TRBD2. Germline CDR1 SEHNR, CDR2 FQNEAQ (reference sequence). This CDR3 spans 14 amino acids. Losses at the gene ends were 5 bases for V and 4 bases for J; bases not matched to a gene: 3. CDR3 in DNA: TGTGCCAGCAGCCCACTAGCGGGAGTAGAGACCCAGTACTTC. This encodes CASSPLAGVETQYF.

The rearrangement joins TRBV7-9 to TRBJ2-1, with TRBD2 identical over 10 bases. This CDR3 is 16 amino acids long. The germline gives CDR1 SEHNR, CDR2 FQNEAQ (reference sequence). V trimming: 0 bases; J trimming: 8 bases; junction bases outside the gene matches: 7. This CDR3 is CASSLAVLAGIDEQFF. For the CDR3, the DNA is TGTGCCAGCAGCTTAGCGGTACTAGCGGGAATCGATGAGCAGTTCTTC.

V usage is TRBV7-2 and J usage is TRBJ2-1; D uncertain. This CDR3 is built from 14 residues. CDR1 and CDR2 from the germline V gene are SGHTA and FQGNSA. Trimming took off 1 base at V and 6 bases at J, with 10 bases between the two ends. DNA for the CDR3: TGTGCCAGCAGCTTAGGCCCTCTGAGCAATGAGCAGTTCTTC. It translates to CASSLGPLSNEQFF.

This chain connects TRBV9 to TRBJ1-2; D uncertain. This CDR3 is built from 12 residues. Germline V gene data show CDR1 as SGDLS and CDR2 as YYNGEE. V dropped 2 bases and J dropped 4 bases, with 6 bases sitting between them. The CDR3 DNA sequence: TGTGCCAGCAGCGTTACAACCTATGGCTACACCTTC. Its protein is CASSVTTYGYTF. The variable domain in full, completed from reference TRBV9 and TRBJ1-2, reads DSGVTQTPKHLITATGQRVTLRCSPRSGDLSVYWYQQSLDQGLQFLIQYYNGEERAKGNILERFSAQQFPDLHSELNLSSLELGDSALYFCASSVTTYGYTFGSGTRLTVV.

This clone was observed a handful of times. CDR3: CASSVGEASGGSYEQYF. CDR3 in DNA: TGTGCCAGCAGCGTAGGAGAGGCGAGCGGGGGATCCTACGAGCAGTACTTC. The chain recombines TRBV9 with TRBJ2-7; the match to TRBD2 covers 8 bases. The germline V gene has CDR1 SGDLS and CDR2 YYNGEE. The CDR3 is made up of 17 amino acids. V lost 0 bases, J lost 1 base, and 9 bases stayed unmatched. The whole variable domain, filled in from reference TRBV9 and TRBJ2-7, reads DSGVTQTPKHLITATGQRVTLRCSPRSGDLSVYWYQQSLDQGLQFLIQYYNGEERAKGNILERFSAQQFPDLHSELNLSSLELGDSALYFCASSVGEASGGSYEQYFGPGTRLTVT.

The V gene is TRBV18, the J gene TRBJ1-1; 8 bases match TRBD1. J lost 0 bases, V lost 2 bases, and 5 bases had no gene match. The CDR3 is 16 amino acids. The germline CDR1 and CDR2 sequences are KGHSH and LQKENI. The CDR3 loop is CASSPSQGAVNTEAFF. In nucleotides, the CDR3 is TGTGCCAGCTCACCAAGTCAGGGGGCCGTGAACACTGAAGCTTTCTTT. The variable domain in full, completed from reference TRBV18 and TRBJ1-1, reads NAGVMQNPRHLVRRRGQEARLRCSPMKGHSHVYWYRQLPEEGLKFMVYLQKENIIDESGMPKERFSAEFPKEGPSILRIQQVVRGDSAAYFCASSPSQGAVNTEAFFGQGTRLTVV.

The chain couples TRBV11-2 to TRBJ2-7, with D maybe TRBD1 (5 bases). CDR3 length equals 13 residues. The germline V gene has CDR1 SGHAT and CDR2 FQNNGV. Trimming cost V 5 bases and J 1 base, with 9 bases left between them. The CDR3: CASSLRQSYEQYF. The CDR3 bases are TGTGCCAGCAGCCTGAGACAGTCCTACGAGCAGTACTTC.

This clone was counted between two and nine times. V gene TRBV21-1 combines with J gene TRBJ1-1; TRBD1, the D gene given by the table, was not confirmed from the DNA. TRBV21-1 is shown as a pseudogene. The CDR3 totals 15 residues. As DNA, the CDR3 is TGTGCCAGCAGCTCACCGGGACAGGGTGCCGCTGAAGCTTTCTTT. It yields the protein CASSSPGQGAAEAFF.

The J gene is TRBJ2-2, the V gene TRBV7-9, with D tentatively TRBD1 (5 bases). This CDR3 has 14 residues. V lost 5 bases, J lost 1 base, and 8 bases lay in between. Looked up from germline, CDR1 is SEHNR and CDR2 is FQNEAQ (reference sequence). The CDR3 protein is CASSRGQNTGELFF. CDR3 DNA: TGTGCCAGCAGCCGAGGACAGAACACCGGGGAGCTGTTTTTT. Combining the CDR3 with reference TRBV7-9 and TRBJ2-2 gives the whole variable domain DTGVSQNPRHKITKRGQNVTFRCDPISEHNRLYWYRQTLGQGPEFLTYFQNEAQLEKSRLLSDRFSAERPKGSFSTLEIQRTEQGDSAMYLCASSRGQNTGELFFGEGSRLTVL.